The clone carrying this T cell receptor beta chain is a singleton in its sample. The CDR3 has 15 amino acids. V lost 1 base, J lost 5 bases, and 13 bases lay in between. In germline, CDR1 is SGHNT, CDR2 YENEEA. The data were taken from a study of blood T cells in healthy people across ages. Through a sample-barcoded 5' primer and a J-beta primer mix, a second PCR was run for roughly 6 to 12 cycles. TCRdb used MiXCR to reprocess the 5' RACE reads, holding one entry per CDR3 protein. Here the sample spans around 1,000,000 distinct CDR3 sequences, under 30% being singletons. This sample also belongs to another study, concerning T cells of mothers and their children.

The rearrangement uses TRBV11-3 and TRBJ2-3; D gene uncertain. The sequencing sample was made of blood. This clonotype originated in a girl aged 2-10 years in good health. DNA for the CDR3: TGTGCCAGCAGCTTAGCCTCAGGACCCTTAGATACGCAGTATTTT. It translates to CASSLASGPLDTQYF.